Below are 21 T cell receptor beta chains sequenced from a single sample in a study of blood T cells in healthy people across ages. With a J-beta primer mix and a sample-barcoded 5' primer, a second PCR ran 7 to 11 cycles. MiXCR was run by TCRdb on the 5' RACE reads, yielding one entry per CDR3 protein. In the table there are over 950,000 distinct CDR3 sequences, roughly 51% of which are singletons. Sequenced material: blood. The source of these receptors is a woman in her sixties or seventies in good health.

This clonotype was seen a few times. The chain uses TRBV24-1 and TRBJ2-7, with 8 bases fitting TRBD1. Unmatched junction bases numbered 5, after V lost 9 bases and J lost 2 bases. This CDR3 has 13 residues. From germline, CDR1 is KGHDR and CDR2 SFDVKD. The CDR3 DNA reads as TGTGCCACCGAGGACAGGGTCACCTACGAGCAGTACTTC. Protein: CATEDRVTYEQYF.

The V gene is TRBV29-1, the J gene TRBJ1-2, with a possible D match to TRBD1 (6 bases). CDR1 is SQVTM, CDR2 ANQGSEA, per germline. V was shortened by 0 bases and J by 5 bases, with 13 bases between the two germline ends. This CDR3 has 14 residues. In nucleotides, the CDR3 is TGCAGCGTTGAAGAGATAGGGACACGGTATGGCTACACCTTC. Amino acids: CSVEEIGTRYGYTF.

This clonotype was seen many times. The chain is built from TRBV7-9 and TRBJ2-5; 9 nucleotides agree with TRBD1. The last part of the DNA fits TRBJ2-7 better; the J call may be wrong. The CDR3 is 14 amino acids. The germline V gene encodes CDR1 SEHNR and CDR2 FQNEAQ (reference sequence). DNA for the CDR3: TGTGCCAGCAGCTTGGCCGGGACAGGGAACGAGCAGTACTTC. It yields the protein CASSLAGTGNEQYF.

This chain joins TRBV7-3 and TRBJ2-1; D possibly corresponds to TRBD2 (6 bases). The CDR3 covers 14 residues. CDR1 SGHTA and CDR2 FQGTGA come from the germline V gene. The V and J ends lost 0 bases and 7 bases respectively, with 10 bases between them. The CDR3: CASSLTGSNNEQFF. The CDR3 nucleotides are TGTGCCAGCAGCTTAACCGGGAGTAATAATGAGCAGTTCTTC.

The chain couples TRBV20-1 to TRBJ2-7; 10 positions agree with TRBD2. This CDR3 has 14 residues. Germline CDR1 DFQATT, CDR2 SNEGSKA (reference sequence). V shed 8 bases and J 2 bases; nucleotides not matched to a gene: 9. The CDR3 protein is CSQHLAGGPYEQYF. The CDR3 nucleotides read TGCAGTCAGCACTTAGCGGGAGGCCCCTACGAGCAGTACTTC.

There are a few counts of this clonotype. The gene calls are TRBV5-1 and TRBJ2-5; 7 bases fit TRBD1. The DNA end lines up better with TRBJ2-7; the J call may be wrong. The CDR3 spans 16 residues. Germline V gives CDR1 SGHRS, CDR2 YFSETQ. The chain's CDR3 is CASRVEPGTASYEQYF. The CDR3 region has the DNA TGCGCCAGCAGGGTAGAGCCCGGGACAGCGAGCTACGAGCAGTACTTC.

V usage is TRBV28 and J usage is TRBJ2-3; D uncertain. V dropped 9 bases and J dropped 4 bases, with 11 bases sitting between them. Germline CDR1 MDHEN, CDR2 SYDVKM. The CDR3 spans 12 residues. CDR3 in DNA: TGTGCCAGACTACCCGAACCAGATACGCAGTATTTT. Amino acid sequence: CARLPEPDTQYF.

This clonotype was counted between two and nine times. The CDR3 DNA follows: TGCAGCGCTCGACCCCTTAGGTCAGCCAAAAACATTCAGTACTTC. Protein product: CSARPLRSAKNIQYF. The V gene is TRBV29-1, the J gene TRBJ2-4; D is uncertain. The ends were cut back, 7 bases at V and 0 bases at J, with 16 bases in the middle. Looked up from germline, CDR1 is SQVTM and CDR2 is ANQGSEA. The CDR3 spans 15 residues.

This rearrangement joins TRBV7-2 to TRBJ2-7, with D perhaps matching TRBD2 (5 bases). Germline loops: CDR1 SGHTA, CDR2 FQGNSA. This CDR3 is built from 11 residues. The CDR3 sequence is CVEGGFHEQYF. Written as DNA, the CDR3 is TGTGTCGAGGGCGGATTCCACGAGCAGTACTTC.

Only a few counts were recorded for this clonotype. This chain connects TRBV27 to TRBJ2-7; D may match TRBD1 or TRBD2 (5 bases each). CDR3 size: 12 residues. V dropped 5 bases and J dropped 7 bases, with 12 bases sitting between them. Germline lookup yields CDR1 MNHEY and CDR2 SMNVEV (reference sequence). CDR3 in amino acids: CASSPPGSEQYF. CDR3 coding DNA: TGTGCCAGCAGTCCCCCAGGGAGTGAGCAGTACTTC.

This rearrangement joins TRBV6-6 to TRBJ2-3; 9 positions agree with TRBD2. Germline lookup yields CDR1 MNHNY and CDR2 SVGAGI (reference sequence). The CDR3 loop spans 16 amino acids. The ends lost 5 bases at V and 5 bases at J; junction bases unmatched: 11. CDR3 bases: TGTGCCAGCAGTCCCATCGGCGGGAGGGAGGAAGATACGCAGTATTTT. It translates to CASSPIGGREEDTQYF.

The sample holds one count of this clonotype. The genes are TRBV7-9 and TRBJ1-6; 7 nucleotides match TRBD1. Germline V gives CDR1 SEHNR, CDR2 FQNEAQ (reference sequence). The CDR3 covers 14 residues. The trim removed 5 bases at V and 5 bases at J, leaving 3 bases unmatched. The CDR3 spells CASSTGTDNSPLHF. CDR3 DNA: TGTGCCAGCAGCACCGGGACAGATAATTCACCCCTCCACTTT.

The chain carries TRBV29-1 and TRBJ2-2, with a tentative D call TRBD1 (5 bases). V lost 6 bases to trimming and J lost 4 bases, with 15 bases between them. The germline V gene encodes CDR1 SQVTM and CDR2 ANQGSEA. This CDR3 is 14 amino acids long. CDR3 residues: CSVAGQWSTGELFF. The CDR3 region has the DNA TGCAGCGTAGCTGGACAATGGAGCACCGGGGAGCTGTTTTTT.

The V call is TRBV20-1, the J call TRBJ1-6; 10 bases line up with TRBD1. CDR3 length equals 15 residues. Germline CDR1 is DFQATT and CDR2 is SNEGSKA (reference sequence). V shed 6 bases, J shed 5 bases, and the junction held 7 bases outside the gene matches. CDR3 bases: TGCAGTGCCCGTTTGGGGACAGGGGATAATTCACCCCTCCACTTT. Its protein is CSARLGTGDNSPLHF.

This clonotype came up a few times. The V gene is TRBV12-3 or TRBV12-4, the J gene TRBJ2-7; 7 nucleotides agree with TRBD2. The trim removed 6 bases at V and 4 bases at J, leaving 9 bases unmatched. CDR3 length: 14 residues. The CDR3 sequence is CASSRTGLRYEQYF. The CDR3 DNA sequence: TGTGCCAGCAGCCGTACGGGACTACGATACGAGCAGTACTTC.

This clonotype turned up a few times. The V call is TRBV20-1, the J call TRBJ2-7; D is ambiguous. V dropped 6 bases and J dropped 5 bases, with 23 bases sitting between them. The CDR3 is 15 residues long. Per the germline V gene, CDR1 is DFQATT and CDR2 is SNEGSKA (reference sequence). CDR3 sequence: CSAYPNPGLKDEQYF. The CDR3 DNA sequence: TGCAGTGCCTACCCTAACCCGGGCCTTAAGGACGAGCAGTACTTC.

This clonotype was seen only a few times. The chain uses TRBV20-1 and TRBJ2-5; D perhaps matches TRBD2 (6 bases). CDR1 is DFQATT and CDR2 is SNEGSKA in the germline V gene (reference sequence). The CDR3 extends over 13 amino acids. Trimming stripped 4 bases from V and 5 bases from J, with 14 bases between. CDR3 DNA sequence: TGCAGTGCTAAACAAGCGGGCAGTGAGACCCAGTACTTC. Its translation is CSAKQAGSETQYF.

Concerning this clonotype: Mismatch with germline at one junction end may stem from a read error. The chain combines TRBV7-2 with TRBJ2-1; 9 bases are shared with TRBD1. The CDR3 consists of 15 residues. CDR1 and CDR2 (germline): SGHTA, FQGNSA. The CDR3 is CASSPRTGDPRAGYF. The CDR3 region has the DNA TGTGCCAGCAGCCCCCGGACAGGGGACCCTCGCGCGGGGTACTTC.

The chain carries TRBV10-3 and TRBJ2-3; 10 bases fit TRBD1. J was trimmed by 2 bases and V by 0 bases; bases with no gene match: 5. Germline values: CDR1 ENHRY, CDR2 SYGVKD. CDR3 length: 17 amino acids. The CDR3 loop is CAISESGTGAHTDTQYF. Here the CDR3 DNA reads TGTGCCATCAGTGAGTCCGGGACAGGGGCGCACACAGATACGCAGTATTTT.

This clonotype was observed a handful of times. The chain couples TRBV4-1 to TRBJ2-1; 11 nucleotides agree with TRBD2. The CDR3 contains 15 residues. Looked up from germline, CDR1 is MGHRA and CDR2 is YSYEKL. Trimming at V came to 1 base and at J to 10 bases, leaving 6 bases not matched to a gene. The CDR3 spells CASSQGLAGLGEQFF. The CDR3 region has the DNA TGCGCCAGCAGCCAAGGACTAGCGGGACTAGGAGAGCAGTTCTTC.

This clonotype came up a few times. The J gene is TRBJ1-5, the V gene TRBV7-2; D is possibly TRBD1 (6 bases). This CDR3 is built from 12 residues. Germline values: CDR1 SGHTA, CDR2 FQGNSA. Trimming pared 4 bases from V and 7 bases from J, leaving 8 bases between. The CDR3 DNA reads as TGTGCCAGCAGCTCCCAGGGGCAGCCCCAGCATTTT. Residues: CASSSQGQPQHF.